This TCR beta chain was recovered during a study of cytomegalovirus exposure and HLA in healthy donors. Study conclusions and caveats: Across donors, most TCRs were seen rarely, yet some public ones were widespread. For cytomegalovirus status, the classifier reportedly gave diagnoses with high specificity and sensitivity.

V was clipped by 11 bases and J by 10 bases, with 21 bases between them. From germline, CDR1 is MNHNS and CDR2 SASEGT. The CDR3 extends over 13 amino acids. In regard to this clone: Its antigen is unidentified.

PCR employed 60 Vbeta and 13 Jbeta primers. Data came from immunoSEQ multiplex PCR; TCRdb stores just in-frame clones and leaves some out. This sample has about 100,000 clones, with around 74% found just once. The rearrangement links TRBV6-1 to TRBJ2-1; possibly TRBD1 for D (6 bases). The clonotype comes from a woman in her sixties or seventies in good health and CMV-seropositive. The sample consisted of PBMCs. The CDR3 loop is CAAFPGNRAEQFF. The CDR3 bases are TGTGCCGCCTTTCCAGGGAACAGGGCGGAGCAGTTCTTC.